The sequence of this T cell receptor beta chain was determined in a study of T cell responses to AZD1222 COVID-19 vaccine. Regarding the study as a whole: The CD4 TCRs associated with vaccination extended across spike and predominated at 160-218 and 743-854. Baseline serostatus was positive in only a handful of AZD1222 recipients. Possibly, clonal diversity was underestimated; donors were largely white British and included more females.

The CDR3 sequence is 15 residues long. In regard to this clone: The antigen remains unidentified.

Whether given at about 4 or about 12 weeks, second doses were pooled. Clones were sequenced by immunoSEQ multiplex PCR, and TCRdb holds only the in-frame ones, with some missing. The sample has 130,000 to 150,000 clones, around 83% seen once; the top ten hold around 5.1%. This rearrangement joins TRBV21-1 to TRBJ2-3; no check of the table's D call, TRBD2, against the DNA was made. TRBV21-1 is reported as a pseudogene. This specimen consisted of peripheral blood, obtained 28 days after the second AZD1222 dose. This receptor was obtained from an adult who received the AZD1222 COVID-19 vaccine. DNA of the CDR3: TGTGCCAGCAGCAGGTCTGGGGGGGGGACAGATACGCAGTATTTT. Translation: CASSRSGGGTDTQYF.